This TCR beta chain was retrieved from a study of cytomegalovirus exposure and HLA in healthy donors. With regard to this clone: What it binds is unknown.

General study findings and limits: Reports described diagnosis of cytomegalovirus status by the classifier as highly specific and sensitive.

The PCR used 60 Vbeta and 13 Jbeta primers. In the original workflow: Unique TCR beta chains numbered roughly 83 million in a later analysis, with roughly 10 million shared. The protocol was immunoSEQ multiplex PCR, while the TCRdb copy is restricted to in-frame clones and leaves out a portion. V, J and clone size are those of that table, while D and trimming were read from the DNA. Among about 140,000 clones listed, about 80% were seen once. This CDR3 region has 12 residues. After removal of 7 bases from V and 4 bases from J, the junction contained 1 base not matched to a gene. The V gene's germline CDR1 is SNHLY and CDR2 FYNNEI.

The origin of this receptor is a man aged 18-30 years in good health and CMV-seronegative. The chain uses TRBV2 and TRBJ2-1; TRBD2 matches at 7 bases. The sample consisted of PBMCs. DNA for the CDR3: TGTGCCAGCACTAGCGGTTACAATGAGCAGTTCTTC. Translation: CASTSGYNEQFF.